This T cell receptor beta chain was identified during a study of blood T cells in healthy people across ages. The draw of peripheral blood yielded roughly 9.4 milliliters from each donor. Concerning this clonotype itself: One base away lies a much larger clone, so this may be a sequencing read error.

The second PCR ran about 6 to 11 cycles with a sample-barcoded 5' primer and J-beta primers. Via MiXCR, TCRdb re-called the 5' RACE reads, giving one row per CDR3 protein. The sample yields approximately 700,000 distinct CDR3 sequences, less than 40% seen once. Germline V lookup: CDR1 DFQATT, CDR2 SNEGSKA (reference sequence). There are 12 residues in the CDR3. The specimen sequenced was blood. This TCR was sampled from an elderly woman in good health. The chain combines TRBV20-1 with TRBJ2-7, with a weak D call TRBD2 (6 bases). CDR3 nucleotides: TGCAGGGGAGGCGGGGATTCGTACGAGCAGTACTTC. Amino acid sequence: CRGGGDSYEQYF.